The 16 T cell receptor beta chains presented below share a single source sample, sequenced in a study of blood T cells in healthy people across ages. Using a J-beta primer mix together with a sample-barcoded 5' primer, a second PCR was run for roughly 6 to 12 cycles. TCRdb independently ran MiXCR on the 5' RACE reads; one entry per CDR3 protein. The data contain about 1.1 million distinct CDR3 sequences, about two fifths of them singletons. The sample consisted of blood. The receptors come from a man aged 18 to 29 in good health.

This chain uses TRBV3-1 with TRBJ1-5; D uncertain. Trimming pared 1 base from V and 4 bases from J, leaving 11 bases between. CDR1 is LGHDT and CDR2 is YNNKEL in the germline V gene (reference sequence). CDR3 length: 15 amino acids. The CDR3: CASSQGASINQPQHF. CDR3 nucleotide sequence: TGTGCCAGCAGCCAAGGAGCGAGCATTAATCAGCCCCAGCATTTT. The full variable domain, in which reference TRBV3-1 and TRBJ1-5 provide the parts outside the CDR3, is DTAVSQTPKYLVTQMGNDKSIKCEQNLGHDTMYWYKQDSKKFLKIMFSYNNKELIINETVPNRFSPKSPDKAHLNLHINSLELGDSAVYFCASSQGASINQPQHFGDGTRLSIL.

This clonotype was observed a handful of times. J is TRBJ1-2 and V is TRBV5-1; 8 positions match TRBD1. CDR3 length: 15 amino acids. Per the germline V gene, CDR1 is SGHRS and CDR2 is YFSETQ. J lost 7 bases, V lost 2 bases, and 10 bases had no gene match. The CDR3 sequence is CASSLESDRGAGYTF. The CDR3 nucleotides are TGCGCCAGCAGCTTAGAAAGCGACAGGGGAGCTGGCTACACCTTC.

This clonotype showed up just a few times. This sequence joins TRBV12-3 or TRBV12-4 and TRBJ2-1; maybe TRBD2 (6 bases). The CDR3 contains 13 residues. Trimming shortened V by 6 bases and J by 6 bases, and 12 bases separated the two germline ends. Here the CDR3 DNA reads TGTGCCAGCAGCGGGACTCTCCTCAATGAGCAGTTCTTC. This gives the protein CASSGTLLNEQFF.

The chain links TRBV20-1 to TRBJ2-5; D may be TRBD1 (5 bases). V lost 1 base, J lost 11 bases, and 17 bases lay in between. The CDR3 spans 13 residues. Germline CDR1 reads DFQATT; CDR2 reads SNEGSKA (reference sequence). The DNA for the CDR3 is TGCAGTGCTAGAGGCCCCGACCAGGCAGGGCAGTACTTC. This sequence encodes CSARGPDQAGQYF.

This clonotype came up once. V and J are TRBV7-8 and TRBJ2-5; no definite D call. The CDR3 covers 13 residues. Trimming removed 4 bases from V and 11 bases from J, with 17 bases in between. From germline, CDR1 is SGHVS and CDR2 FQNEAQ. The CDR3 spells CASSSLGRNEQYF. DNA for the CDR3: TGTGCCAGCAGCTCTCTAGGGCGCAATGAGCAGTACTTC.

This clonotype was seen more than once but under ten times. The chain recombines TRBV12-3 or TRBV12-4 with TRBJ2-5; 8 bases line up with TRBD2. Trimming at V came to 4 bases and at J to 1 base, leaving 11 bases not matched to a gene. The CDR3 is 17 amino acids. The CDR3 reads CASSSTLIAGPQETQYF. The CDR3 nucleotides read TGTGCCAGCAGTTCCACCCTGATAGCGGGGCCCCAAGAGACCCAGTACTTC.

This clonotype was detected a few times. The chain carries TRBV25-1 and TRBJ2-1; D gene uncertain. The CDR3 extends over 11 amino acids. V was shortened by 3 bases and J by 8 bases, with 5 bases between the two germline ends. Germline CDR1 and CDR2: MGHDK and SYGVNS. The CDR3 DNA follows: TGTGCCAGCAGTGATATCTATGAGCAGTTCTTC. It is translated as CASSDIYEQFF.

The chain employs TRBV6-5 and TRBJ2-2; D is undetermined. V dropped 6 bases and J dropped 7 bases, with 9 bases sitting between them. Looked up from germline, CDR1 is MNHEY and CDR2 is SVGAGI. This CDR3 region has 12 residues. This CDR3 reads CASSIWDGELFF. Written as DNA, the CDR3 is TGTGCCAGCAGCATCTGGGACGGGGAGCTGTTTTTT.

This clonotype was counted between two and nine times. The J gene is TRBJ1-2, the V gene TRBV9; D is possibly TRBD1 (6 bases). Between the trimmed V and J ends, which lost 5 bases and 3 bases, there was a span of 14 bases. The CDR3 runs 14 residues. Germline CDR1 is SGDLS and CDR2 is YYNGEE. CDR3 coding DNA: TGTGCCAGCAGTTCCATGGGGGGCGACTATGGCTACACCTTC. Its translation: CASSSMGGDYGYTF.

V is TRBV4-3 and J is TRBJ2-2, with 8 positions matching TRBD1. Germline CDR1 is LGHNA and CDR2 is YSLEER. This CDR3 spans 15 amino acids. With V trimmed by 2 bases and J by 5 bases, 4 bases remained unmatched. CDR3 sequence (DNA): TGCGCCAGCAGCCAATGCAGGGGGCGGACCGGGGAGCTGTTTTTT. Protein product: CASSQCRGRTGELFF.

J is TRBJ2-5 and V is TRBV2, with TRBD1 identical over 9 bases. Trimming at V came to 6 bases and at J to 11 bases, leaving 16 bases not matched to a gene. This CDR3 is built from 15 residues. CDR1 is SNHLY, CDR2 FYNNEI, per germline. The CDR3 here is CASSPRTGANNEQYF. CDR3 sequence (DNA): TGTGCCAGCAGCCCAAGGACAGGGGCGAACAATGAGCAGTACTTC.

The chain combines TRBV5-6 with TRBJ2-7; no clear D. This CDR3 contains 14 residues. Germline CDR1 is SGHDT and CDR2 is YYEEEE. Trimming took 0 bases from V and 2 from J, leaving 9 bases between them. CDR3 sequence reads: CASSLGRYPYEQYF. The CDR3 DNA reads TGTGCCAGCAGCTTGGGCAGGTACCCCTACGAGCAGTACTTC.

This clonotype showed up just a few times. The chain uses TRBV20-1 and TRBJ1-2; D not certain. CDR3 size: 11 residues. Deletions cut 2 bases from V and 6 bases from J, with 7 bases between. CDR1 and CDR2 (germline): DFQATT, SNEGSKA (reference sequence). The CDR3 reads CSARNGHGYTF. In nucleotides, the CDR3 is TGCAGTGCTAGAAACGGACATGGCTACACCTTC.

The chain employs TRBV27 and TRBJ1-5, with TRBD1 matching over 7 bases. This CDR3 region has 14 residues. Trimming at V came to 5 bases and at J to 6 bases, leaving 7 bases not matched to a gene. CDR1 is MNHEY, CDR2 SMNVEV, per germline (reference sequence). This CDR3 reads CASSPTGAGQPQHF. DNA of the CDR3: TGTGCCAGCAGTCCTACAGGGGCGGGTCAGCCCCAGCATTTT.

The chain combines TRBV2 with TRBJ1-1; D is perhaps TRBD1 (6 bases). The germline V and J ends were trimmed by 3 bases and 3 bases, with 11 bases remaining between them. CDR3 size: 14 residues. Germline V CDR1 and CDR2: SNHLY, FYNNEI. This CDR3 reads CASSDQGWDTEAFF. Written as DNA, the CDR3 is TGTGCCAGCAGTGATCAGGGGTGGGACACTGAAGCTTTCTTT.

This clonotype was seen more than once but under ten times. The gene calls are TRBV7-9 and TRBJ2-2; D gene uncertain. V was shortened by 10 bases and J by 6 bases, with 9 bases between the two germline ends. Germline V gives CDR1 SEHNR, CDR2 FQNEAQ (reference sequence). The CDR3 is 11 residues long. The CDR3 protein is CATPDAGELFF. DNA of the CDR3: TGTGCCACCCCTGATGCCGGGGAGCTGTTTTTT.